This T cell receptor beta chain was sequenced for a study of cytomegalovirus exposure and HLA in healthy donors. General observations from the study: As a later analysis showed, several of the most significant clusters appeared to be linked to common viral pathogens. Researchers counted roughly 150 TCR beta chains as cytomegalovirus-associated.

A note on this clone: Its cognate antigen is unknown.

The CDR3 has 16 residues. Germline loops: CDR1 SGHRS, CDR2 YFSETQ. PCR was performed using 60 Vbeta and 13 Jbeta primers. The protocol was immunoSEQ multiplex PCR, while the TCRdb copy is restricted to in-frame clones and leaves out a portion. The data hold over 150,000 clones, with 65% to 85% observed a single time. The chain recombines TRBV5-1 with TRBJ2-5; TRBD2 matches 9 bases. The J call may not be correct, given that the DNA end is closer to TRBJ2-7. The source material was PBMCs. This TCR was sampled from a woman aged 45-65 years in good health and CMV-seropositive. CDR3 sequence (DNA): TGCGCCAGCAGCTTGGCCCTGGCGGGAGGGCCGCACGAGCAGTACTTC. Amino acids: CASSLALAGGPHEQYF.